The 21 T cell receptor beta chains presented below share a single source sample, sequenced in a study of identical twins. TCRdb called the 5' RACE reads again in MiXCR, with one record for every CDR3 protein. The top ten hold around 5.4% of the sample, which has about 220,000 distinct CDR3 sequences, approximately 7.3% seen once. These sequences were also reported in another study, on yellow fever vaccine responses in identical twins.

Sequencing input: CD8+ T cells sorted from blood. The source of these receptors is a woman between 18 and 29 years old in good health.

The chain recombines TRBV13 with TRBJ1-1; D is possibly TRBD1 (6 bases). This CDR3 has 14 amino acids. Looked up from germline, CDR1 is PRHDT and CDR2 is FYEKMQ (reference sequence). V was pared by 5 bases and J by 4 bases, with 14 bases between. The CDR3 region is CASSQGGVGTEAFF. The CDR3, as DNA: TGTGCCAGCAGCCAAGGGGGGGTGGGCACTGAAGCTTTCTTT.

This clonotype occurred a few times. The V call is TRBV4-1, the J call TRBJ2-7; TRBD2 aligns across 7 bases. Per the germline V gene, CDR1 is MGHRA and CDR2 is YSYEKL. The CDR3 is 15 amino acids. Trimming at V came to 1 base and at J to 7 bases, leaving 10 bases not matched to a gene. CDR3 amino acids: CASSQGAAGAGEQYF. DNA of the CDR3: TGCGCCAGCAGCCAAGGTGCGGCGGGAGCGGGTGAGCAGTACTTC.

This clonotype has a count of ten or more. The chain combines TRBV6-6 with TRBJ2-1; D unresolved. Deletions cut 2 bases from V and 8 bases from J, with 4 bases between. CDR1 is MNHNY, CDR2 SVGAGI, per germline (reference sequence). This CDR3 is 11 amino acids long. The CDR3 region is CASSYEYEQFF. CDR3 sequence (DNA): TGTGCCAGCAGTTACGAGTATGAGCAGTTCTTC.

This clonotype was counted ten times or more. CDR3: CASSQEGLELDTQYF. In nucleotides, the CDR3 is TGCGCCAGCAGCCAAGAAGGGCTGGAATTGGATACGCAGTATTTT. The rearrangement joins TRBV4-1 to TRBJ2-3, with D unclear. The ends were cut back, 0 bases at V and 6 bases at J, with 13 bases in the middle. The germline gives CDR1 MGHRA, CDR2 YSYEKL. CDR3 length: 15 residues.

This clonotype was seen ten or more times. The chain has TRBV24-1 and TRBJ2-1; no clear D. V was cut by 6 bases and J by 7 bases, with 12 bases left in between. The CDR3 totals 13 residues. The germline CDR1 and CDR2 sequences are KGHDR and SFDVKD. The CDR3 sequence is CATSHPSSNEQFF. The DNA of the CDR3 is TGTGCCACCAGTCACCCATCGAGTAATGAGCAGTTCTTC.

This clonotype was detected only a few times. V usage is TRBV5-6 and J usage is TRBJ2-7; 11 bases map to TRBD2. Per germline, CDR1 SGHDT and CDR2 YYEEEE. V lost 4 bases to trimming and J lost 5 bases; unmatched junction nucleotides: 5. The CDR3 loop spans 14 amino acids. CDR3 sequence (DNA): TGTGCCAGCAGCGTAAGACTAGCGGGAAACGAGCAGTACTTC. It translates to CASSVRLAGNEQYF.

J is TRBJ2-2 and V is TRBV7-8, with D possibly TRBD2 on 6 matching bases. V shed 0 bases and J shed 5 bases, with 13 bases lying between them. Per germline, CDR1 SGHVS and CDR2 FQNEAQ. CDR3 length equals 16 residues. The CDR3 nucleotides read TGTGCCAGCAGCTTAGCCCGACTAGGCGGGACCGGGGAGCTGTTTTTT. It is translated as CASSLARLGGTGELFF.

This clonotype has at least ten counts. V usage is TRBV9 and J usage is TRBJ1-4; perhaps TRBD1 as D (6 bases). This CDR3 contains 15 residues. V lost 2 bases and J 2 bases, leaving 10 bases between the germline ends. CDR1 and CDR2 (germline): SGDLS, YYNGEE. The CDR3 sequence: CASSVRGSTNEKLFF. In nucleotides, the CDR3 is TGTGCCAGCAGCGTCAGGGGTTCGACTAATGAAAAACTGTTTTTT. The full variable domain, rest sourced from reference TRBV9 and TRBJ1-4, is DSGVTQTPKHLITATGQRVTLRCSPRSGDLSVYWYQQSLDQGLQFLIQYYNGEERAKGNILERFSAQQFPDLHSELNLSSLELGDSALYFCASSVRGSTNEKLFFGSGTQLSVL.

This clonotype was picked up many times. The CDR3 coding sequence is TGCGCCAGCAGCCAAGCCAGCGGGGATAACCAAGAGACCCAGTACTTC. It is translated as CASSQASGDNQETQYF. The gene calls are TRBV4-1 and TRBJ2-5; 7 bases map to TRBD2. The CDR3 is 16 amino acids. Per germline, CDR1 MGHRA and CDR2 YSYEKL. V shed 1 base and J 0 bases; nucleotides not matched to a gene: 5.

This clonotype has more than one count but fewer than ten. The J gene is TRBJ1-2, the V gene TRBV20-1; TRBD1 agrees at 10 bases. The germline CDR1 and CDR2 sequences are DFQATT and SNEGSKA (reference sequence). The junction had 2 bases not matched to a gene; V was cut back by 6 bases and J by 4 bases. The CDR3 has 12 residues. The CDR3 DNA follows: TGCAGTGCAAGGACAGGGGGCTATGGCTACACCTTC. It encodes CSARTGGYGYTF.

This clonotype was counted many times. CDR3 sequence: CASSWLAGVRVNEQFF. The CDR3 coding sequence is TGTGCCAGCAGTTGGTTAGCGGGAGTTAGGGTCAATGAGCAGTTCTTC. This rearrangement joins TRBV28 to TRBJ2-1; TRBD2 aligns across 9 bases. The trim removed 4 bases at V and 6 bases at J, leaving 10 bases unmatched. This CDR3 comprises 16 residues. Germline CDR1 is MDHEN and CDR2 is SYDVKM.

This clonotype was seen a handful of times. The chain uses TRBV12-3 or TRBV12-4 and TRBJ2-3; the match to TRBD2 covers 7 bases. There are 15 residues in the CDR3. V gave up 6 bases and J gave up 0 bases; unmatched junction bases: 6. CDR3 in DNA: TGTGCCAGCAGGATAAGCGGGACTAGCACAGATACGCAGTATTTT. Protein product: CASRISGTSTDTQYF.

The V gene is TRBV11-1, the J gene TRBJ2-3; 12 bases are a match to TRBD2. CDR3 length: 18 amino acids. V was pared by 1 base and J by 6 bases, with 11 bases of the junction left unmatched. Germline CDR1 SGHAT, CDR2 FQDESV (reference sequence). CDR3 sequence (DNA): TGTGCCAGCAGCTTAGAGACTAGCGGGAGCGGGGAGGCGGATACGCAGTATTTT. Protein sequence: CASSLETSGSGEADTQYF.

This clonotype was counted at least ten times. The chain uses TRBV29-1 and TRBJ2-7; the match to TRBD2 covers 14 bases. V was clipped by 7 bases and J by 5 bases; unmatched bases: 10. The CDR3 covers 15 residues. The germline CDR1 and CDR2 sequences are SQVTM and ANQGSEA. The CDR3 loop is CSAQGLAGEGDEQYF. CDR3 DNA: TGCAGCGCCCAGGGACTAGCGGGAGAGGGAGACGAGCAGTACTTC.

Many counts were recorded for this clonotype. This chain uses TRBV15 with TRBJ1-1; D ambiguous. The CDR3 has 12 amino acids. Germline assignment: CDR1 LNHNV and CDR2 YYDKDF (reference sequence). Trimming removed 3 bases from V and 2 bases from J, with 4 bases in between. The CDR3 coding sequence is TGTGCCACCAGCAGGCTCAACACTGAAGCTTTCTTT. It specifies CATSRLNTEAFF.

The chain couples TRBV7-8 to TRBJ2-5; TRBD1 is a possible D gene (5 bases). The CDR3 covers 16 residues. Germline V CDR1 and CDR2: SGHVS, FQNEAQ. Trimming shortened V by 8 bases and J by 1 base, and 20 bases separated the two germline ends. CDR3: CASALLQGGPQETQYF. CDR3 nucleotides: TGTGCCAGCGCCCTTCTCCAGGGCGGCCCCCAAGAGACCCAGTACTTC.

In this sample, this clonotype turned up a few times. The chain employs TRBV20-1 and TRBJ2-1; weak D call: TRBD1 (5 bases). The ends were cut back, 5 bases at V and 5 bases at J, with 19 bases in the middle. Germline CDR1 is DFQATT and CDR2 is SNEGSKA (reference sequence). The CDR3 has 15 residues. The CDR3 loop is CSAYRRSQGNNEQFF. The CDR3, as DNA: TGCAGTGCTTATCGGCGAAGTCAGGGAAACAATGAGCAGTTCTTC.

At least ten counts were recorded for this clonotype. This chain links TRBV12-3 or TRBV12-4 with TRBJ2-5, with D perhaps matching TRBD1 (7 bases). V lost 3 bases to trimming and J lost 2 bases, with 10 bases between them. This CDR3 spans 14 amino acids. This CDR3 is CASSLRDRQETQYF. The CDR3 DNA reads as TGTGCCAGCAGTTTGCGGGACAGACAAGAGACCCAGTACTTC.

In this sample, this clonotype turned up many times. The gene calls are TRBV7-2 and TRBJ2-1, with 7 positions matching TRBD1. Unmatched junction bases numbered 6, after V lost 5 bases and J lost 5 bases. This CDR3 is 14 amino acids long. From germline, CDR1 is SGHTA and CDR2 FQGNSA. The CDR3 DNA follows: TGTGCCAGCAGCCCAGGGACAGCCAACAATGAGCAGTTCTTC. Amino acids: CASSPGTANNEQFF.

A word on this clonotype: This may be a read error: a much more frequent sequence differs by one nucleotide. The chain uses TRBV12-3 or TRBV12-4 and TRBJ2-7, with 7 bases identical to TRBD2. V was pared by 5 bases and J by 6 bases, with 10 bases of the junction left unmatched. The CDR3 has 14 amino acids. The CDR3 DNA sequence: TGTGCCAGCAGTCTCGGGGGGAGGTTCTGCGAGCAGTACTTC. Translating it yields CASSLGGRFCEQYF.

The chain couples TRBV2 to TRBJ2-1; 13 bases map to TRBD2. The CDR3 has 15 amino acids. V lost 10 bases, J lost 8 bases, and 11 bases stayed unmatched. CDR1 is SNHLY, CDR2 FYNNEI, per germline. Here the CDR3 DNA reads TGTGCCATCCTAATTGGACTAGCGGGAGTATATGAGCAGTTCTTC. Its translation: CAILIGLAGVYEQFF.